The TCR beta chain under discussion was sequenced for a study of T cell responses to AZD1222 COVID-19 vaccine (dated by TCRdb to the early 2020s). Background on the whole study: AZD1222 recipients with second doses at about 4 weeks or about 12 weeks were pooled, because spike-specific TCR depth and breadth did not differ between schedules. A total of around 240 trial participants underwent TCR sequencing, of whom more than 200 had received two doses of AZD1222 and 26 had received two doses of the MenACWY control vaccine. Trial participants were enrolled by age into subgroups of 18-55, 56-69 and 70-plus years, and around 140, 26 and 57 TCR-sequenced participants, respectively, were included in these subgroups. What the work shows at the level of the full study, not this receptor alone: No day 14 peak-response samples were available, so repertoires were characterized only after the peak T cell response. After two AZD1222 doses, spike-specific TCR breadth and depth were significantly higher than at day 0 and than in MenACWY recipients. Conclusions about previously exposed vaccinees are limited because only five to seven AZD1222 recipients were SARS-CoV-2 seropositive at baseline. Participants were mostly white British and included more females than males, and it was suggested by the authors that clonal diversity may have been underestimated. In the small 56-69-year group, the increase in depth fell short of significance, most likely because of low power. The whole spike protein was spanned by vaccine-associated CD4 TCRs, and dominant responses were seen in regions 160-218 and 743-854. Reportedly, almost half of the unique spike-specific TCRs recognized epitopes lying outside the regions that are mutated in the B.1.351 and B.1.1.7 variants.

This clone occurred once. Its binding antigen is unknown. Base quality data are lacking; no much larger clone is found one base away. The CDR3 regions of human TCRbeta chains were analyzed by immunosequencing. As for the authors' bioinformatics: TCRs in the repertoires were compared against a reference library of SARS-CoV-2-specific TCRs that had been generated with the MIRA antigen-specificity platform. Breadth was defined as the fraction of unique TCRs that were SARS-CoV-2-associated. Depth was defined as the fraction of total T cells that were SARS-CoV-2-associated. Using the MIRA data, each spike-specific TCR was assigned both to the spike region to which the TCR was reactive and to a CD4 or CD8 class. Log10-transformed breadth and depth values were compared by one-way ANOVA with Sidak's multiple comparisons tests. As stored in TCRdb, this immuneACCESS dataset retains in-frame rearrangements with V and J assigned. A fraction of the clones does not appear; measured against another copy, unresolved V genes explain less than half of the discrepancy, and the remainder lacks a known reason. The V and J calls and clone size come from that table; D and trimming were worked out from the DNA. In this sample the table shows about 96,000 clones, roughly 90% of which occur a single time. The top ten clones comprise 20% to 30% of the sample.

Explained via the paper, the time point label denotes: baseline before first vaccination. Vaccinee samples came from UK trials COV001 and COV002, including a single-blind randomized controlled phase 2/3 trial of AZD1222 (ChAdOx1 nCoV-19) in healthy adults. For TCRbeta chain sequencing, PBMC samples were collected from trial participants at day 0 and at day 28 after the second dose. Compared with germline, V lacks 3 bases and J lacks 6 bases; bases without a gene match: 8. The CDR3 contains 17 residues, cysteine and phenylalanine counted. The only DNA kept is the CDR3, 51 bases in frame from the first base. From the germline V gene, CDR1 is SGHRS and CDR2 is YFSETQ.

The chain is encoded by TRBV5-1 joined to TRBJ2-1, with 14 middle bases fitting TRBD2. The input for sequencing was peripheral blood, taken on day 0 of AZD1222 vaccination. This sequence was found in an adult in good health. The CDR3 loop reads CASSSYPGTSGSNEQFF. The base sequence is TGCGCCAGCAGCTCTTACCCCGGGACTAGCGGGAGCAATGAGCAGTTCTTC.